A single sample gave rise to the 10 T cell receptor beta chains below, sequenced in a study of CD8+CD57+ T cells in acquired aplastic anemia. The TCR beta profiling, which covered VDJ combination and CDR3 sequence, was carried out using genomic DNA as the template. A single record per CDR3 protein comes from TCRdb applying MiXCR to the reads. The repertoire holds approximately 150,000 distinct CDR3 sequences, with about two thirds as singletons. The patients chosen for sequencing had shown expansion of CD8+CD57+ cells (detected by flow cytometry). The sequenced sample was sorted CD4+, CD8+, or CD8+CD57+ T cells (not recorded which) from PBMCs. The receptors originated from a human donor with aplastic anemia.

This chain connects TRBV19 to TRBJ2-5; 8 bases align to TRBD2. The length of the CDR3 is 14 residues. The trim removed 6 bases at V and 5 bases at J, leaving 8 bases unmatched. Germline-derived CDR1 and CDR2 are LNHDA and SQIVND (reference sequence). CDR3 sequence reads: CASRPRGGQETQYF. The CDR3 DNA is TGTGCCAGTAGGCCACGGGGGGGGCAGGAGACCCAGTACTTC.

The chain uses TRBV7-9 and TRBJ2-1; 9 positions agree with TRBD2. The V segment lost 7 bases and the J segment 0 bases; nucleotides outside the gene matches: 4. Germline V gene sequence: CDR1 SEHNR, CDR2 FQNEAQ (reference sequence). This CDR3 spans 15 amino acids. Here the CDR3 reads CASTKLAGSYNEQFF. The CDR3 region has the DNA TGTGCCAGCACCAAACTAGCGGGCTCCTACAATGAGCAGTTCTTC.

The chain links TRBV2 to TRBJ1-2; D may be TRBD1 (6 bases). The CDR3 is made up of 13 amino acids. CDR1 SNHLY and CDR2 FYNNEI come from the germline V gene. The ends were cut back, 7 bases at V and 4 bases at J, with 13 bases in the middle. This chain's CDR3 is CASNSRGVYGYTF. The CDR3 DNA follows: TGTGCCAGCAACTCAAGGGGGGTCTATGGCTACACCTTC.

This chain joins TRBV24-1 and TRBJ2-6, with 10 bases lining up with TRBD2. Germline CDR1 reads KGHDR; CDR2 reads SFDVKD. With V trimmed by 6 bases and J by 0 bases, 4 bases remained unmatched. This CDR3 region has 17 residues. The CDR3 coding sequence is TGTGCCACCAGTAAACTAGCGGGGTACTCTGGGGCCAACGTCCTGACTTTC. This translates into CATSKLAGYSGANVLTF.

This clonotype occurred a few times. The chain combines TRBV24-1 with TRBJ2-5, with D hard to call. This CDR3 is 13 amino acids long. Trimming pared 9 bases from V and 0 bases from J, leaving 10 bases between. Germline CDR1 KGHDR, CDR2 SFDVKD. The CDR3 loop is CATGVRNQETQYF. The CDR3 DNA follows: TGTGCCACCGGGGTACGGAACCAAGAGACCCAGTACTTC.

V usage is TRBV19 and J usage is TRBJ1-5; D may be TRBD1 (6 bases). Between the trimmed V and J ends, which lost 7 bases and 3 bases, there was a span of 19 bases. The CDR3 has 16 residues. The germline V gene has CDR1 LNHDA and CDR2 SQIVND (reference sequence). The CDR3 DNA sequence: TGTGCCAGTACCCTGACGGGGGCAGGGTTCAATCAGCCCCAGCATTTT. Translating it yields CASTLTGAGFNQPQHF.

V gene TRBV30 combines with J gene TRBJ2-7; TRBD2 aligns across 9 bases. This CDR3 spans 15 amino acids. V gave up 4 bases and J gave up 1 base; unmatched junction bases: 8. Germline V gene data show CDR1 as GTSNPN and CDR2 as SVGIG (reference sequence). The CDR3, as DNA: TGTGCCTGGACAAAAGAGGGACTAGCTTCCTACGAGCAGTACTTC. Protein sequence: CAWTKEGLASYEQYF.

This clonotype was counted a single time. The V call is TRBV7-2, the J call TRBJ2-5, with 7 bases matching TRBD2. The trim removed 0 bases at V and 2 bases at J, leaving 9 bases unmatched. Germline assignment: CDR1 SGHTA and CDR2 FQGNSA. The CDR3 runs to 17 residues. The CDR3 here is CASSLARALAQQETQYF. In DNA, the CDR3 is TGTGCCAGCAGCTTAGCGAGGGCACTAGCGCAACAAGAGACCCAGTACTTC.

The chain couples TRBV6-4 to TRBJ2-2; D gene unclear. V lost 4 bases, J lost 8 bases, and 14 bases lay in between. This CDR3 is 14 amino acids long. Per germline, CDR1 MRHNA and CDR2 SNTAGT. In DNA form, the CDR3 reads TGTGCCAGCAGTGGGCAGGAAAGCTCTGGGGAGCTGTTTTTT. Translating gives CASSGQESSGELFF.

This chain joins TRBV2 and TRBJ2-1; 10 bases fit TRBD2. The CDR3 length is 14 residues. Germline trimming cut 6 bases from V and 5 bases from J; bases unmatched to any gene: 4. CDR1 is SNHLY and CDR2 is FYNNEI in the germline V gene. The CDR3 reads CASSRTSGHNEQFF. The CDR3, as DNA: TGTGCCAGCAGCAGGACTAGCGGCCACAATGAGCAGTTCTTC. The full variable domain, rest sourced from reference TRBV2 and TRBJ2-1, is EPEVTQTPSHQVTQMGQEVILRCVPISNHLYFYWYRQILGQKVEFLVSFYNNEISEKSEIFDDQFSVERPDGSNFTLKIRSTKLEDSAMYFCASSRTSGHNEQFFGPGTRLTVL.